The clone carrying this T cell receptor (beta chain) was counted only a few times. TCRbeta library construction was performed incorporating unique molecular identifiers. Each CDR3 protein gets one entry after TCRdb re-called the PCR reads with MiXCR. The table lists more than 500,000 distinct CDR3 sequences, over 10% of them singletons. From germline, CDR1 is LGHNA and CDR2 YSLEER. The CDR3 extends over 16 amino acids. V was trimmed by 3 bases and J by 7 bases, leaving 18 bases between them. The data are from a study of T-cell reconstitution after alpha-beta-depleted transplantation in children. The chain is built from TRBV4-3 and TRBJ1-4; D unresolved. This TCR was sampled from a female patient aged 2 to 10 who had a stem cell transplant for aplastic anemia, so the T cells may come from the graft donor. The sample was PBMCs, mostly from graft donor cells, taken 180 days after TCRalphabeta/CD19-depleted stem cell transplant. CDR3 amino acids: CASSHRGSSPGEKLFF. In DNA, the CDR3 is TGCGCCAGCAGCCACCGTGGGTCTTCCCCGGGTGAAAAACTGTTTTTT.